What follows are 23 T cell receptor beta chains derived from one specimen sequenced in a study of vaccination effects on CD4 cells after COVID-19. The antigens for these receptors are not known. Having been cultured for roughly 11 days, the cells underwent CD4+ T cell isolation. Every participant took two doses of the BNT162b2 or mRNA-1273 vaccine. Some clones are missing from TCRdb's copy, which holds only in-frame ones; the method was immunoSEQ multiplex PCR. The table records around 66,000 clones, about 67% of them present only once. The sequencing here drew on CD4+ T cells from PBMCs cultured without peptide, taken after COVID-19 vaccination. Receptor source: a human donor who received a COVID-19 vaccine.

In nucleotides, the CDR3 is TGCGCCAGCAGCTCGCGACTAGCGGGGGCGGGGGGGACCCAGTACTTC. Translation: CASSSRLAGAGGTQYF. The chain employs TRBV5-1 and TRBJ2-5, with TRBD2 identical over 12 bases. The CDR3 totals 16 residues. Unmatched junction bases numbered 10, after V lost 3 bases and J lost 7 bases. The V gene's germline CDR1 is SGHRS and CDR2 YFSETQ.

V gene TRBV28 combines with J gene TRBJ2-7; 8 bases are shared with TRBD2. After removal of 9 bases from V and 0 bases from J, the junction contained 7 bases not matched to a gene. Germline loops: CDR1 MDHEN, CDR2 SYDVKM. This CDR3 comprises 14 residues. The CDR3 coding sequence is TGTGCCAGTGTCCGCGGGGGGACCTCCTACGAGCAGTACGTC. This translates into CASVRGGTSYEQYV.

Of note for this clone: A junction end diverges from the germline sequence, so it may reflect a read error. This chain links TRBV28 with TRBJ2-4; the D gene is possibly TRBD2 (6 bases). The CDR3 runs 12 residues. Germline values: CDR1 MDHEN, CDR2 SYDVKM. The chain's CDR3 is CASSSSGTQTGF. CDR3 bases: TGTGCCAGCAGTTCCTCCGGGACTCAAACGGGGTTC.

CDR3 residues: CASRDSGGKTGELFF. The CDR3 DNA sequence: TGTGCCAGTAGGGATAGCGGGGGGAAAACCGGGGAGCTGTTTTTT. This sequence joins TRBV19 and TRBJ2-2, with TRBD2 matching over 10 bases. The germline gives CDR1 LNHDA, CDR2 SQIVND (reference sequence). Losses at the gene ends were 6 bases for V and 5 bases for J; bases not matched to a gene: 6. The CDR3 extends over 15 amino acids.

This sequence joins TRBV24-1 and TRBJ1-2; 9 positions match TRBD1. Germline CDR1 and CDR2: KGHDR and SFDVKD. This CDR3 spans 19 amino acids. V shed 3 bases and J 3 bases; nucleotides not matched to a gene: 16. The CDR3 DNA reads as TGTGCCACCAGTGATCCAAAACATCGCACGGGACAGGGTGACTATGGCTACACCTTC. Residues: CATSDPKHRTGQGDYGYTF.

The chain links TRBV15 to TRBJ1-2; D unresolved. V lost 1 base and J lost 5, with 5 bases in between. Germline assignment: CDR1 LNHNV and CDR2 YYDKDF (reference sequence). The CDR3 contains 12 residues. The CDR3: CATSRVGYGYTF. The CDR3 region has the DNA TGTGCCACCAGCAGAGTGGGTTATGGCTACACCTTC.

This clone was picked up a small number of times. The chain uses TRBV19 and TRBJ2-2, with D maybe TRBD1 (5 bases). Germline CDR1 is LNHDA and CDR2 is SQIVND (reference sequence). The CDR3 extends over 14 amino acids. The V end lost 7 bases, the J end lost 2 bases, and 11 bases lay between the germline ends. In nucleotides, the CDR3 is TGTGCCAGTAAAAGGGGAAGAAACACCGGGGAGCTGTTTTTT. This sequence encodes CASKRGRNTGELFF.

V gene TRBV9 combines with J gene TRBJ2-1; a possible D gene is TRBD2 (5 bases). The CDR3 runs to 17 residues. Trimming removed 0 bases at V and 0 bases at J, with 13 bases between. CDR1 and CDR2 from the germline V gene are SGDLS and YYNGEE. Here the CDR3 reads CASSVAGEGSSYNEQFF. As DNA, the CDR3 is TGTGCCAGCAGCGTAGCAGGTGAGGGAAGCTCCTACAATGAGCAGTTCTTC.

This clone was seen a few times. The chain combines TRBV5-1 with TRBJ1-1; 7 bases align to TRBD1. Per the germline V gene, CDR1 is SGHRS and CDR2 is YFSETQ. This CDR3 has 17 residues. V lost 7 bases to trimming and J lost 0 bases; unmatched junction nucleotides: 15. The CDR3 spells CASYETRGTGMNTEAFF. The CDR3, as DNA: TGCGCCAGCTATGAAACCAGGGGGACGGGGATGAACACTGAAGCTTTCTTT.

This rearrangement joins TRBV11-2 to TRBJ1-3; 7 bases fit TRBD1. This CDR3 has 15 amino acids. Per germline, CDR1 SGHAT and CDR2 FQNNGV. V was clipped by 5 bases and J by 1 base; unmatched bases: 5. CDR3 protein: CASSPVQGSGNTIYF. The CDR3 bases are TGTGCCAGCAGCCCGGTACAGGGGTCTGGAAACACCATATATTTT.

The CDR3, as DNA: TGTGCCTGGAAACCGGGACAGCATAATTCACCCCTCCACTTT. Its translation is CAWKPGQHNSPLHF. The chain combines TRBV30 with TRBJ1-6, with 7 positions matching TRBD1. With V trimmed by 4 bases and J by 5 bases, 5 bases remained unmatched. This CDR3 region has 14 residues. Germline CDR1 is GTSNPN and CDR2 is SVGIG (reference sequence).

The V and J genes are TRBV19 and TRBJ2-6; D gene unclear. CDR3 size: 13 residues. From germline, CDR1 is LNHDA and CDR2 SQIVND (reference sequence). V dropped 10 bases and J dropped 1 base, with 8 bases sitting between them. CDR3 sequence reads: CATRKSGANVLTF. The DNA of the CDR3 is TGTGCCACCCGGAAATCTGGGGCCAACGTCCTGACTTTC.

This clone was seen more than once but under ten times. The chain uses TRBV7-9 and TRBJ1-5; 7 bases are shared with TRBD1. This CDR3 is built from 14 residues. CDR1 and CDR2 from the germline V gene are SEHNR and FQNEAQ (reference sequence). V shed 1 base and J 6 bases; nucleotides not matched to a gene: 3. The CDR3 DNA is TGTGCCAGCAGCTTAGGGGCAGGGGGTCAGCCCCAGCATTTT. Translating gives CASSLGAGGQPQHF. Combining the CDR3 with reference TRBV7-9 and TRBJ1-5 gives the whole variable domain DTGVSQNPRHKITKRGQNVTFRCDPISEHNRLYWYRQTLGQGPEFLTYFQNEAQLEKSRLLSDRFSAERPKGSFSTLEIQRTEQGDSAMYLCASSLGAGGQPQHFGDGTRLSIL.

The J gene is TRBJ2-7, the V gene TRBV2; 7 bases agree with TRBD1. V was pared by 6 bases and J by 4 bases, with 9 bases of the junction left unmatched. This CDR3 has 14 residues. Germline CDR1 is SNHLY and CDR2 is FYNNEI. The CDR3 DNA reads as TGTGCCAGCAGGGGTGTGACAGGGCGTTACGAGCAGTACGTC. Translated, it gives CASRGVTGRYEQYV.

The rearrangement uses TRBV2 and TRBJ2-7; tentatively, D is TRBD1 (5 bases). CDR1 and CDR2 (germline): SNHLY, FYNNEI. V shed 7 bases and J shed 0 bases, with 10 bases lying between them. There are 13 residues in the CDR3. CDR3 DNA: TGTGCCAGCAAAAGACAGAGCTCCTACGAGCAGTACGTC. The encoded protein is CASKRQSSYEQYV.

V gene TRBV6-2 or TRBV6-3 combines with J gene TRBJ1-5; 12 bases fit TRBD1. The germline V gene has CDR1 MNHEY and CDR2 SVGEGT. CDR3 length: 18 amino acids. The junction had 9 bases not matched to a gene; V was cut back by 4 bases and J by 2 bases. CDR3 sequence: CASSSTGTGGFGNQPQHF. The CDR3 DNA follows: TGTGCCAGCAGTTCCACCGGGACAGGGGGCTTTGGCAATCAGCCCCAGCATTTT.

This chain connects TRBV6-1 to TRBJ1-2; 8 bases match TRBD1. Losses at the gene ends were 4 bases for V and 0 bases for J; bases not matched to a gene: 10. The germline V gene encodes CDR1 MNHNS and CDR2 SASEGT. CDR3 length: 17 residues. As DNA, the CDR3 is TGTGCCAGCAGTGCTGAGGACAGGGTAGGATCTAACTATGGCTACACCTTC. Its translation is CASSAEDRVGSNYGYTF.

The V call is TRBV24-1, the J call TRBJ2-5; D tentatively reads TRBD1 or TRBD2 (6 bases each). V was clipped by 0 bases and J by 5 bases, with 12 bases between them. The CDR3 has 15 residues. Germline lookup yields CDR1 KGHDR and CDR2 SFDVKD. The CDR3 coding sequence is TGTGCCACCAGTGATTTGGACGGGGGCGGGGAGACCCAGTACTTC. Protein product: CATSDLDGGGETQYF.

The V gene is TRBV10-2, the J gene TRBJ1-3; a weak D match, TRBD1 (6 bases). Trimming left V 7 bases short and J 1 base short, with 17 bases between. Germline CDR1 and CDR2: WSHSY and SAAADI. The CDR3 runs 16 residues. The CDR3 loop reads CASIGDNPQSGNTIYF. CDR3 bases: TGCGCCAGCATTGGGGACAATCCCCAATCTGGAAACACCATATATTTT.

The rearrangement uses TRBV30 and TRBJ2-3; possible D gene TRBD1, 6 bases. Trimming left V 5 bases short and J 0 bases short, with 12 bases between. The CDR3 length is 14 residues. Germline assignment: CDR1 GTSNPN and CDR2 SVGIG (reference sequence). The CDR3 bases are TGTGCCTGGGGGACAACCGCTAGCACAGATACGCAGTATTTT. Its translation is CAWGTTASTDTQYF.

For this clone: Additional DNA sequences in this sample encode the identical CDR3. The chain has TRBV2 and TRBJ2-2, with D unresolved. Trimming took 6 bases from V and 0 from J, leaving 11 bases between them. The CDR3 extends over 15 amino acids. CDR1 and CDR2 (germline): SNHLY, FYNNEI. The chain's CDR3 is CASSRSPANTGELFF. The DNA of the CDR3 is TGTGCCAGCAGCCGATCCCCGGCGAACACCGGGGAGCTGTTTTTT.

This chain connects TRBV7-2 to TRBJ1-1; 7 bases match TRBD1. V lost 3 bases and J lost 0; bases outside the gene matches: 4. Germline V gene lookup returns CDR1 SGHTA and CDR2 FQGNSA. The CDR3 loop spans 15 amino acids. CDR3 DNA sequence: TGTGCCAGCAGCTTCCTCACAGGGGTGAACACTGAAGCTTTCTTT. This encodes CASSFLTGVNTEAFF.

The rearrangement uses TRBV5-1 and TRBJ2-5; 7 bases align to TRBD1. The germline V gene has CDR1 SGHRS and CDR2 YFSETQ. With 4 bases clipped from V and 2 bases from J, the junction kept 8 bases outside the gene matches. This CDR3 has 15 amino acids. The CDR3 region has the DNA TGCGCCAGCAGCGCGCCGGGACAGCGGCAAGAGACCCAGTACTTC. This codes for CASSAPGQRQETQYF.